A single sample is the source of the 23 T cell receptor beta chains below, sequenced in a study of T cells after yellow fever vaccination (dated by TCRdb to between 2018 and 2021). The library was made by 5' RACE. Instrument on record: Illumina HiSeq 2500. TCRdb passed the public sequencing reads through fastp at Q25 and MiXCR, retaining productive beta sequences. Rows are unified per CDR3 protein, each entry keeping the most common DNA and genes. This sample has about 580,000 distinct CDR3 sequences in its table, and about 17% of those were observed once. The top ten clones comprise 17% of the sample. The sample's treatment or condition label is to be understood as: live attenuated yellow fever vaccine strain. The starting material was PBMCs, obtained about 5 days after the first yellow fever vaccination. The receptors originated from a young man who received the YFV17D yellow fever vaccine.

This CDR3 reads CASSFGLAKNIQYF. CDR3 nucleotide sequence: TGCGCCAGCAGCTTTGGACTAGCCAAAAACATTCAGTACTTC. The chain joins TRBV5-1 to TRBJ2-4; possibly TRBD2 for D (5 bases). Between the trimmed V and J ends, which lost 2 bases and 0 bases, there was a span of 6 bases. The CDR3 runs 14 residues. In germline, CDR1 is SGHRS, CDR2 YFSETQ. The full variable domain, rest sourced from reference TRBV5-1 and TRBJ2-4, is KAGVTQTPRYLIKTRGQQVTLSCSPISGHRSVSWYQQTPGQGLQFLFEYFSETQRNKGNFPGRFSGRQFSNSRSEMNVSTLELGDSALYLCASSFGLAKNIQYFGAGTRLSVL.

The table lists this clonotype with many counts. The V call is TRBV7-9, the J call TRBJ1-3; D ambiguous. Germline CDR1 and CDR2: SEHNR and FQNEAQ (reference sequence). The CDR3 is 14 amino acids. Between the trimmed V and J ends, which lost 3 bases and 4 bases, there was a span of 10 bases. This chain's CDR3 is CASSLSGLGNTIYF. The CDR3 DNA follows: TGTGCCAGCAGCTTGTCAGGACTGGGAAACACCATATATTTT.

The chain links TRBV5-1 to TRBJ2-5; D might be TRBD1 or TRBD2, each matching 6 bases. V lost 4 bases to trimming and J lost 3 bases, with 13 bases between them. Germline V gene lookup returns CDR1 SGHRS and CDR2 YFSETQ. This CDR3 spans 14 amino acids. CDR3 region: CASSGGPGEETQYF. CDR3 sequence (DNA): TGCGCCAGCAGCGGGGGGCCGGGGGAAGAGACCCAGTACTTC.

A word on this clonotype: The junction departs from germline at one end; a sequencing error may be responsible. This rearrangement joins TRBV7-2 to TRBJ1-6, with TRBD1 as a possible D gene (5 bases). Germline values: CDR1 SGHTA, CDR2 FQGNSA. The CDR3 spans 15 residues. Here the CDR3 reads CASSLEGPYNSPLHF. The CDR3 DNA follows: TGTGCCAGCAGCTTAGAGGGACCCTACAATTCACCCCTCCACTTT.

J is TRBJ1-4 and V is TRBV7-9; no definite D call. V lost 4 bases to trimming and J lost 10 bases, with 13 bases between them. The CDR3 spans 13 residues. Germline CDR1 reads SEHNR; CDR2 reads FQNEAQ (reference sequence). CDR3 in amino acids: CASSWAMEGKLFF. CDR3 coding DNA: TGTGCCAGCAGCTGGGCCATGGAAGGAAAACTGTTTTTT.

The gene calls are TRBV5-1 and TRBJ2-5; 12 positions agree with TRBD1. CDR1 and CDR2 from the germline V gene are SGHRS and YFSETQ. The CDR3 contains 17 residues. Losses at the gene ends were 1 base for V and 5 bases for J; bases not matched to a gene: 9. The CDR3 loop is CASSLSGTGGGRETQYF. CDR3 DNA sequence: TGCGCCAGCAGCTTGTCCGGGACAGGGGGCGGTCGGGAGACCCAGTACTTC.

A few counts support this clonotype. The chain uses TRBV4-3 and TRBJ1-2; no definite D call. This CDR3 contains 14 residues. Trimming took off 0 bases at V and 1 base at J, with 6 bases between the two ends. Germline-derived CDR1 and CDR2 are LGHNA and YSLEER. CDR3: CASSQDSFNYGYTF. The CDR3 nucleotides are TGCGCCAGCAGCCAAGATTCATTTAACTATGGCTACACCTTC.

This clonotype was seen more than once but under ten times. The rearrangement links TRBV6-2 or TRBV6-3 to TRBJ2-1; 13 positions match TRBD2. This CDR3 contains 16 residues. Germline assignment: CDR1 MNHEY and CDR2 SVGEGT. After removal of 4 bases from V and 7 bases from J, the junction contained 7 bases not matched to a gene. In nucleotides, the CDR3 is TGTGCCAGCAGTTCCTGGACTAGCGGGGGCCGAAATGAGCAGTTCTTC. Encoded protein: CASSSWTSGGRNEQFF.

This clonotype was counted between two and nine times. The rearrangement uses TRBV10-3 and TRBJ1-1; 7 bases agree with TRBD1. CDR1 is ENHRY, CDR2 SYGVKD, per germline. The CDR3 is 13 amino acids. V lost 7 bases and J lost 2; bases outside the gene matches: 4. The CDR3 sequence is CAITGQANTEAFF. As DNA, the CDR3 is TGTGCCATCACCGGACAGGCTAACACTGAAGCTTTCTTT.

This clonotype was observed a handful of times. The chain carries TRBV5-1 and TRBJ2-5, with 12 bases fitting TRBD2. The J segment lost 5 bases and the V segment lost 4 bases, leaving 6 bases of the junction unmatched. The CDR3 sequence is 15 residues long. In germline, CDR1 is SGHRS, CDR2 YFSETQ. CDR3 in amino acids: CASSLGLAGDETQYF. The CDR3 region has the DNA TGCGCCAGCAGCCTGGGACTAGCGGGCGATGAGACCCAGTACTTC.

J is TRBJ2-5 and V is TRBV29-1, with D perhaps TRBD2 (6 bases). There are 16 residues in the CDR3. V dropped 0 bases and J dropped 3 bases, with 17 bases sitting between them. Germline CDR1 SQVTM, CDR2 ANQGSEA. DNA for the CDR3: TGCAGCGTTGAAGATTGGGGGGAACGGGCTAAAGAGACCCAGTACTTC. Translated, it gives CSVEDWGERAKETQYF.

As concerns this clonotype: Possible read error: a much larger clone is one base away. It is likely a read error, because the conserved phenylalanine at the end of the CDR3 is missing. The gene calls are TRBV29-1 and TRBJ2-1; no clear D gene. The V end lost 4 bases, the J end lost 2 bases, and 6 bases lay between the germline ends. The germline gives CDR1 SQVTM, CDR2 ANQGSEA. This CDR3 region has 12 residues. CDR3 residues: CSVVRPYNEQFV. In DNA form, the CDR3 reads TGCAGCGTTGTAAGACCCTACAATGAGCAGTTCGTC.

Only a few counts were recorded for this clonotype. The V call is TRBV7-9, the J call TRBJ2-2; a possible D gene is TRBD1 (5 bases). Germline CDR1 SEHNR, CDR2 FQNEAQ (reference sequence). Trimming shortened V by 5 bases and J by 5 bases, and 15 bases separated the two germline ends. The CDR3 contains 15 residues. CDR3 residues: CASSPLTQGTGELFF. CDR3 nucleotides: TGTGCCAGCAGCCCGCTGACCCAGGGAACCGGGGAGCTGTTTTTT. The variable domain in full, completed from reference TRBV7-9 and TRBJ2-2, reads DTGVSQNPRHKITKRGQNVTFRCDPISEHNRLYWYRQTLGQGPEFLTYFQNEAQLEKSRLLSDRFSAERPKGSFSTLEIQRTEQGDSAMYLCASSPLTQGTGELFFGEGSRLTVL.

This clonotype has only a few counts. The gene calls are TRBV6-1 and TRBJ1-5; 9 bases agree with TRBD1. The germline CDR1 and CDR2 sequences are MNHNS and SASEGT. Trimming cost V 6 bases and J 7 bases; bases outside gene matches: 10. The CDR3 extends over 15 amino acids. DNA of the CDR3: TGTGCCAGCAGCCGAACAGGGGGCGGGCTGCAGCCCCAGCATTTT. Its translation is CASSRTGGGLQPQHF.

The gene calls are TRBV12-3 or TRBV12-4 and TRBJ2-3; 11 bases match TRBD2. The length of the CDR3 is 16 residues. Trimming removed 5 bases from V and 1 base from J; junction bases left unmatched: 5. The chain's CDR3 is CASSKVAGGCTDTQYF. The CDR3 DNA is TGTGCCAGCAGTAAAGTAGCGGGGGGGTGCACAGATACGCAGTATTTT.

This clonotype was recorded a few times. The rearrangement joins TRBV7-3 to TRBJ2-5; 8 nucleotides align to TRBD2. The CDR3 is 14 residues long. V lost 3 bases to trimming and J lost 5 bases; unmatched junction nucleotides: 5. Germline CDR1 SGHTA, CDR2 FQGTGA. The CDR3, as DNA: TGTGCCAGCAGCTTCACGGGGGGGGTGGAGACCCAGTACTTC. It encodes CASSFTGGVETQYF.

The chain uses TRBV19 and TRBJ2-1; 7 bases map to TRBD2. The CDR3 runs to 13 residues. J gave up 9 bases and V 2 bases, and 4 bases lay outside the gene matches. The V gene's germline CDR1 is LNHDA and CDR2 SQIVND (reference sequence). The DNA of the CDR3 is TGTGCCAGTAGTATACGACTAGCTGGTGAGCAGTTCTTC. It encodes CASSIRLAGEQFF.

There are a few counts of this clonotype. This sequence joins TRBV5-5 and TRBJ2-7; 8 bases match TRBD2. V was clipped by 4 bases and J by 6 bases; unmatched bases: 9. The CDR3 contains 14 residues. The germline V gene encodes CDR1 SGHKS and CDR2 YYEKEE (reference sequence). CDR3 loop: CASSLLTGGGEQYF. CDR3 sequence (DNA): TGTGCCAGCAGCCTCCTTACCGGGGGGGGCGAGCAGTACTTC.

This clonotype showed up many times. The V gene is TRBV7-3, the J gene TRBJ1-1; D is unclear. CDR3 length: 16 residues. Germline V gene lookup returns CDR1 SGHTA and CDR2 FQGTGA. The V and J ends lost 2 bases and 3 bases respectively, with 16 bases between them. This CDR3 is CASSLEGRNWDTEAFF. CDR3 DNA sequence: TGTGCCAGCAGCTTAGAAGGACGTAACTGGGACACTGAAGCTTTCTTT.

This clonotype was counted many times. The V call is TRBV5-1, the J call TRBJ2-1; 8 bases fit TRBD1. This CDR3 spans 15 amino acids. With 1 base clipped from V and 10 bases from J, the junction kept 10 bases outside the gene matches. Germline CDR1 is SGHRS and CDR2 is YFSETQ. The CDR3 DNA follows: TGCGCCAGCAGCTTGCGCGGGACAGGACTCAGGGAGCAGTTCTTC. Its protein product is CASSLRGTGLREQFF.

This clonotype has a single count. V usage is TRBV20-1 and J usage is TRBJ1-1; 10 nucleotides line up with TRBD1. The CDR3 is 15 amino acids. V was pared by 3 bases and J by 6 bases, with 10 bases of the junction left unmatched. Germline V gene lookup returns CDR1 DFQATT and CDR2 SNEGSKA (reference sequence). The chain's CDR3 is CSASKPGTGDAEAFF. DNA for the CDR3: TGCAGTGCTAGTAAGCCCGGGACAGGGGACGCTGAAGCTTTCTTT.

The chain couples TRBV6-2 or TRBV6-3 to TRBJ1-1; no clear D. The CDR3 has 14 amino acids. Trimming removed 2 bases at V and 1 base at J, with 8 bases between. Germline loops: CDR1 MNHEY, CDR2 SVGEGT. The CDR3 here is CASSYRQENTEAFF. In DNA, the CDR3 is TGTGCCAGCAGTTACAGGCAGGAGAACACTGAAGCTTTCTTT.

J is TRBJ1-1 and V is TRBV7-9, with D perhaps TRBD1 (5 bases). The ends were cut back, 5 bases at V and 3 bases at J, with 10 bases in the middle. The CDR3 has 13 amino acids. Germline assignment: CDR1 SEHNR and CDR2 FQNEAQ (reference sequence). CDR3 nucleotides: TGTGCCAGCAGCAATAAGGGGTACACTGAAGCTTTCTTT. It yields the protein CASSNKGYTEAFF.